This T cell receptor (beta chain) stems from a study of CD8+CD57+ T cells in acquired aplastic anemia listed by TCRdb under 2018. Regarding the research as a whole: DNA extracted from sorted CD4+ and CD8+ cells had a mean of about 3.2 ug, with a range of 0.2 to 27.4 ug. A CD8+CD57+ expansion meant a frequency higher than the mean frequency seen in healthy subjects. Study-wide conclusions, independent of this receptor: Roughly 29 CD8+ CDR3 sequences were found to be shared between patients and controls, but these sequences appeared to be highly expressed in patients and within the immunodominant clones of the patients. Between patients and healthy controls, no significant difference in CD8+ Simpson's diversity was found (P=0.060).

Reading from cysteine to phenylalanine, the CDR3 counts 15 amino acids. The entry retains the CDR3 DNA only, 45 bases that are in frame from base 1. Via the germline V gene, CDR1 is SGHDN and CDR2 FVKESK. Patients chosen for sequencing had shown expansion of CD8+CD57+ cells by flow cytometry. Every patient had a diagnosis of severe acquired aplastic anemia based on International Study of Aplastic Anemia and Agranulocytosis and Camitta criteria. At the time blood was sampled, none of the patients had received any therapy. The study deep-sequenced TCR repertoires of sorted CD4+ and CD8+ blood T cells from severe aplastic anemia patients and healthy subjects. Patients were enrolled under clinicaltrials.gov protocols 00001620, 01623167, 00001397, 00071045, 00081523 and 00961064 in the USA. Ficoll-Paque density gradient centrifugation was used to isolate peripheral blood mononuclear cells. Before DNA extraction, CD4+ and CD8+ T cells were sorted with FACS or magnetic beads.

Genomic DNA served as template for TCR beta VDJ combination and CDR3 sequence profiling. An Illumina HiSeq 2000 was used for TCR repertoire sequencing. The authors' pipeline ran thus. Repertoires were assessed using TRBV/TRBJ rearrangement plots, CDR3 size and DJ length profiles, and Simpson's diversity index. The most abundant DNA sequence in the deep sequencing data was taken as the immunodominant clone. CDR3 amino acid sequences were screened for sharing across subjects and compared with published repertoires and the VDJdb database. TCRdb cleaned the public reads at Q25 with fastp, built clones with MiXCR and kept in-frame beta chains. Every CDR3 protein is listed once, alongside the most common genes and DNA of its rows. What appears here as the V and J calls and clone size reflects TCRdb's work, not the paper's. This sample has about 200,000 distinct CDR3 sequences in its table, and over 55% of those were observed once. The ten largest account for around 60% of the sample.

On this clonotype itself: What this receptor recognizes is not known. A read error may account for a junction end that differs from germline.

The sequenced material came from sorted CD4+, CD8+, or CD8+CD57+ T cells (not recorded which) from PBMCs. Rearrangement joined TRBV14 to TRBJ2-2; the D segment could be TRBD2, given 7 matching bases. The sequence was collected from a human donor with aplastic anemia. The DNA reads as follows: TGTGCCAGCAGCCCTGCGGGGGCTCACACCGGGGAGCTGATTTTT. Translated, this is CASSPAGAHTGELIF.